This T cell receptor (beta chain) was obtained from a study of response to subunit inactivated influenza vaccine. Study-wide results and caveats: It was the authors' suggestion that each seasonal influenza vaccination recruits few new T cells.

From the RT-PCR reads, TCRdb called clonotypes with MiXCR, one entry per CDR3 protein. The data show about 500,000 distinct CDR3 sequences, with approximately 15% seen just once and approximately 3% held by the top ten. This clonotype was found a few times. The antigen remains unidentified. Between the trimmed V and J ends, which lost 2 bases and 3 bases, there was a span of 12 bases. CDR1 SGHRS and CDR2 YFSETQ come from the germline V gene. The CDR3 loop spans 14 amino acids. The TCR sequence derives from a man aged 50 to 75 who received an inactivated influenza vaccine. The chain is built from TRBV5-1 and TRBJ2-7, with D possibly called TRBD1 or TRBD2 (5 bases each). The sequenced sample was CD4+ T cells sorted from PBMCs, obtained less than 30 months after vaccination. Here the CDR3 reads CASSFKGTLYEQYF. Written as DNA, the CDR3 is TGCGCCAGCAGCTTCAAGGGGACCCTCTACGAGCAGTACTTC.